These T cell receptor beta chains were read from a single sample in a study of response to subunit inactivated influenza vaccine. TCRdb re-derived calls from the RT-PCR reads in MiXCR, one entry per CDR3 protein. This table has roughly 570,000 distinct CDR3 sequences, 10% to 15% appearing once. The sequencing used PBMCs from blood, collected roughly 48 days after vaccination. These receptors all come from a man aged 45-65 years who received an inactivated influenza vaccine. Each CDR3 is given without its conserved first and last residue. Clone size is not always given. Where it is, it says once, few, many or a class for expanded clones.

V	size	J	CDR3
TRBV7-9	.	TRBJ2-3	ASSPFRGGETDTQY
TRBV14	many	TRBJ2-7	ASSQDNWYEQY
TRBV7-2	few	TRBJ1-5	ASSVGGSNQPQH
TRBV6-1	few	TRBJ2-3	ASSGRGGTDTQY
TRBV5-1	.	TRBJ2-3	ASRIAGGSTDTQY
TRBV11-2	.	TRBJ2-2	ASSLDPRGAAGELF
TRBV24-1	many	TRBJ2-3	ATSDSGFSTDTQY
TRBV7-6	.	TRBJ1-5	ASSLGRGQGHQPQH
TRBV5-1	.	TRBJ2-7	ASSLAPGDPPYEQY
TRBV12-3/TRBV12-4	few	TRBJ2-5	ASSRSGGALETQY
TRBV15	.	TRBJ2-1	ATSGDLAGGYNEQF
TRBV20-1	many	TRBJ1-2	SARDLEGDYGYT
TRBV9	.	TRBJ2-1	ASSVGWGSDEQF
TRBV7-8	.	TRBJ2-1	ASSPANRNEQF
TRBV20-1	few	TRBJ2-3	SPRAGGPRDTQY
TRBV7-6	few	TRBJ2-1	ASSLTGTGSLEQF
TRBV7-2	.	TRBJ2-3	ASCRVGGTDTQY
TRBV4-3	.	TRBJ2-1	ASSQVFSSYNEQF
TRBV12-3/TRBV12-4	many	TRBJ2-3	ASSSQTESTDTQY
TRBV29-1	few	TRBJ2-4	SVIGAGWSKNIQY
TRBV20-1	.	TRBJ1-2	SASSGNYGYT
TRBV10-3	few	TRBJ1-3	AISDTNGNTIY
TRBV2	.	TRBJ2-2	ASSRDSANTGELF
TRBV12-3/TRBV12-4	many	TRBJ1-5	ASSRGNQPQH
TRBV6-1	.	TRBJ1-1	ASSGQLRTEAF
TRBV6-2/TRBV6-3	.	TRBJ2-7	ASSYSNQRGSYGQY
TRBV15	many	TRBJ2-3	ATSRTGGRADTQY
TRBV24-1	.	TRBJ2-3	ATSDFSGGGTDTQY
TRBV4-2	.	TRBJ2-6	ASSQEKVGRANVLT
TRBV29-1	many	TRBJ2-5	SVEDPEDGGETQY
TRBV29-1	many	TRBJ2-7	SAGTSLPYEQY
TRBV4-3	.	TRBJ1-3	ASSQDERGAGNTIY
TRBV12-3/TRBV12-4	few	TRBJ2-7	ASSFIRDEQY
TRBV6-2/TRBV6-3	.	TRBJ2-7	ASTQRVRGYEQY
TRBV29-1	.	TRBJ2-7	SVDVQDSYEQY
TRBV28	few	TRBJ1-5	ASSLLDESNQPQH
TRBV4-1	.	TRBJ2-5	ASSQDEFQGLETQY
TRBV10-3	few	TRBJ2-1	ASTSGAYNEQF
TRBV20-1	few	TRBJ2-2	SARTVQGTGELF
TRBV20-1	.	TRBJ1-5	SASSGGNQPQH